The source of this TCR beta chain is a study of T cell repertoires in cytomegalovirus infection. The overall study: From public TCR beta signatures came an indication of both CMV infection and matching HLA type.

A single record per CDR3 protein comes from TCRdb applying MiXCR to the reads. The table records 150,000 to 200,000 distinct CDR3 sequences, 17% of them present only once. Overall study findings and caveats: CMV-specific HLA-C-restricted TCR beta clonotypes dominated the ex vivo response.

This CDR3 region has 12 residues. Trimming shortened V by 7 bases and J by 2 bases, and 9 bases separated the two germline ends. Germline values: CDR1 SNHLY, CDR2 FYNNEI. To note about this clonotype: Antigen specificity is unknown.

This chain joins TRBV2 and TRBJ2-7; tentatively, D is TRBD1 (5 bases). The sequenced sample consisted of CD8+ T cells from PBMCs. The receptor was derived from a human donor in good health (CMV status not recorded). Some clones in this sample may be carry-over from other donors' samples. Written as DNA, the CDR3 is TGTGCCAGCACCACAGGTACCTACGAGCAGTACTTC. This codes for CASTTGTYEQYF.